A selection of T cell receptor beta chains follows, all from one sample in a study of technical replicates of blood from a handful of donors. Repertoires were generated with immunoSEQ multiplex PCR, while TCRdb's copy carries only in-frame clones and drops some. The sample consists of under 100,000 clones, around 95% of them appearing once. The material sequenced was T cells isolated from PBMCs. The receptor set was obtained from a human donor in good health. Both conserved end residues are part of each CDR3. A D gene is named only where the DNA matches it firmly. Only some rows state a clone size, as once, few, many or a class for expanded clones.

len	v_gene	j_gene	abundance	d_gene	CDR3aa	CDR3nt
13	TRBV7-3	TRBJ2-2	once	TRBD1	CASSSDRVGELFF	TGTGCCAGCAGCTCGGACAGGGTTGGGGAGCTGTTTTTT
15	TRBV4-1	TRBJ2-7	.	TRBD2	CASSQVRGRGEEQYF	TGCGCCAGCAGCCAGGTCCGCGGGAGGGGGGAAGAGCAGTACTTC
16	TRBV19	TRBJ1-5	.	TRBD1	CASSPGTGPRNQPQHF	TGTGCCAGTAGTCCAGGGACAGGTCCCCGGAATCAGCCCCAGCATTTT
13	TRBV18	TRBJ2-3	.	.	CASSPPAEDTQYF	TGTGCCAGCTCACCACCGGCGGAAGATACGCAGTATTTT
14	TRBV5-1	TRBJ2-5	.	.	CASSLVGEQETQYF	TGCGCCAGCAGCTTGGTAGGGGAACAAGAGACCCAGTACTTC
14	TRBV7-7	TRBJ2-5	once	.	CASSQDRLQETQYF	TGTGCCAGCAGCCAAGACAGGTTGCAAGAGACCCAGTACTTC
17	TRBV11-2	TRBJ1-4	.	.	CASSLTAGGLYNEKLFF	TGTGCCAGCAGCTTAACTGCGGGTGGATTATATAATGAAAAACTGTTTTTT
14	TRBV9	TRBJ2-7	once	TRBD2	CASSRGGERNEQYF	TGTGCCAGCAGCCGGGGGGGGGAAAGGAACGAGCAGTACTTC
14	TRBV14	TRBJ2-5	.	.	CASSQRQADQTQYF	TGTGCCAGCAGCCAACGACAGGCCGACCAGACCCAGTACTTC
17	TRBV4-2	TRBJ2-7	.	TRBD2	CASSHQGTSGGPYEQYF	TGTGCCAGCAGCCACCAAGGGACTAGCGGGGGACCCTACGAGCAGTACTTC
14	TRBV19	TRBJ1-4	.	.	CASSTGRGDEKLFF	TGTGCCAGTAGTACCGGGAGGGGGGATGAAAAACTGTTTTTT
16	TRBV5-1	TRBJ2-7	.	TRBD2	CASSLETSGRGYEQYF	TGCGCCAGCAGCTTGGAGACTAGCGGGAGGGGCTACGAGCAGTACTTC
15	TRBV30	TRBJ2-3	.	TRBD1	CAWRAPGQGTDTQYF	TGTGCCTGGAGGGCCCCCGGACAGGGTACAGATACGCAGTATTTT
17	TRBV5-1	TRBJ2-3	.	.	CASSNVGRGKDTDTQYF	TGCGCCAGCAGTAATGTTGGAAGGGGCAAGGATACAGATACGCAGTATTTT
15	TRBV6-1	TRBJ1-1	.	TRBD1	CASSDRGRGNTEAFF	TGTGCCAGCAGCGACAGGGGGCGGGGGAACACTGAAGCTTTCTTT
14	TRBV19	TRBJ1-2	.	.	CASSTPGGTYGYTF	TGTGCCAGTAGTACCCCGGGGGGAACCTATGGCTACACCTTC
17	TRBV18	TRBJ2-1	.	TRBD1	CASSPRDRGSSYNEQFF	TGTGCCAGCTCACCGCGGGACAGGGGGAGCTCCTACAATGAGCAGTTCTTC
14	TRBV6-1	TRBJ2-7	.	.	CASSSGLQTYEQYF	TGTGCCAGCAGCTCGGGACTCCAAACCTACGAGCAGTACTTC
14	TRBV19	TRBJ1-1	.	TRBD1	CASIPRTGGGEAFF	TGTGCCAGTATTCCCAGGACAGGGGGCGGTGAAGCTTTCTTT
14	TRBV15	TRBJ1-4	.	.	CATSSNTRGEKLFF	TGTGCCACCAGCAGCAATACCCGGGGGGAAAAACTGTTTTTT
14	TRBV6-1	TRBJ2-3	once	.	CASSASRGTDTQYF	TGTGCCAGCAGCGCAAGTCGCGGAACAGATACGCAGTATTTT
14	TRBV5-4	TRBJ1-5	.	TRBD1	CASSPGQGNQPQHF	TGTGCCAGCAGCCCTGGACAGGGGAATCAGCCCCAGCATTTT
16	TRBV2	TRBJ2-5	.	TRBD2	CASSGGGRQPGETQYF	TGTGCCAGCAGTGGGGGGGGGAGGCAGCCTGGTGAGACCCAGTACTTC
15	TRBV5-5	TRBJ1-4	.	.	CASSTSGVLREKLFF	TGTGCCAGCAGCACTTCAGGGGTCCTACGAGAAAAACTGTTTTTT
16	TRBV5-6	TRBJ1-4	once	.	CASSSPTTGTNEKLFF	TGTGCCAGCAGCTCTCCCACGACTGGGACTAATGAAAAACTGTTTTTT
16	TRBV27	TRBJ2-1	.	TRBD2	CASSESGTSGSHEQFF	TGTGCCAGCAGTGAGTCCGGGACTAGCGGGAGCCATGAGCAGTTCTTC
13	TRBV29-1	TRBJ2-3	.	.	CSVEVGGIDTQYF	TGCAGCGTTGAAGTGGGGGGAATAGATACGCAGTATTTT
14	TRBV5-1	TRBJ2-4	.	.	CASSLESGKNIQYF	TGCGCCAGCAGCTTGGAAAGCGGGAAAAACATTCAGTACTTC
15	TRBV6-4	TRBJ2-3	.	.	CASSRSFAGTDTQYF	TGTGCCAGCAGTCGGAGCTTTGCCGGCACAGATACGCAGTATTTT
18	TRBV10-1	TRBJ2-7	.	TRBD1	CASSDPILAGTGVNEQYF	TGCGCCAGCAGTGACCCAATCCTCGCCGGGACAGGAGTCAACGAGCAGTACTTC
15	TRBV5-4	TRBJ1-4	once	TRBD1	CASSSPGQGNEKLFF	TGTGCCAGCAGCTCGCCGGGACAGGGGAATGAAAAACTGTTTTTT
14	TRBV18	TRBJ2-7	.	TRBD2	CASSSGTSGYEQYF	TGTGCCAGCTCATCCGGGACTAGCGGCTACGAGCAGTACTTC
16	TRBV6-5	TRBJ2-7	.	.	CASSYYRAGPSYEQYF	TGTGCCAGCAGTTACTATCGTGCGGGGCCCTCCTACGAGCAGTACTTC
15	TRBV9	TRBJ2-1	.	TRBD2	CASSNSGGGHNEQFF	TGTGCCAGCAGCAATAGCGGGGGGGGCCACAATGAGCAGTTCTTC
14	TRBV6-1	TRBJ1-3	.	.	CASRVEGEGNTIYF	TGTGCCAGCAGGGTGGAGGGTGAGGGAAACACCATATATTTT
14	TRBV7-8	TRBJ2-7	.	TRBD2	CASSLRESAYEQYF	TGTGCCAGCAGCTTGCGGGAGTCCGCCTACGAGCAGTACTTC
15	TRBV11-2	TRBJ2-1	.	.	CASSLGGLTYNEQFF	TGTGCCAGCAGCTTAGGGGGACTTACCTACAATGAGCAGTTCTTC
14	TRBV2	TRBJ1-5	.	.	CASCQEVGNQPQHF	TGTGCCAGTTGCCAGGAGGTTGGCAATCAGCCCCAGCATTTT
16	TRBV28	TRBJ2-1	.	TRBD1	CASSLYGQGAYNEQFF	TGTGCCAGCAGTTTATATGGTCAGGGGGCCTACAATGAGCAGTTCTTC
13	TRBV5-6	TRBJ1-2	.	.	CASSFSREDGYTF	TGTGCCAGCAGCTTCAGCAGGGAGGACGGCTACACCTTC
17	TRBV9	TRBJ1-2	.	TRBD1	CASSVGGGTGQIYGYTF	TGTGCCAGCAGCGTAGGGGGCGGGACAGGGCAGATCTATGGCTACACCTTC
15	TRBV6-1	TRBJ1-5	.	TRBD1	CASRPTGGGNQPQHF	TGTGCCAGCAGGCCCACAGGGGGTGGCAATCAGCCCCAGCATTTT
17	TRBV21-1	TRBJ1-2	.	.	CASSKEFPGDRIYGYTF	TGTGCCAGCAGCAAAGAATTCCCCGGGGACAGAATCTATGGCTACACCTTC
13	TRBV5-1	TRBJ1-5	.	.	CASSPVLAGPQHF	TGCGCCAGCAGCCCTGTCCTGGCGGGGCCCCAGCATTTT
15	TRBV5-4	TRBJ2-2	.	TRBD2	CASRPGGGRTGELFF	TGTGCCAGCAGACCCGGCGGGGGGCGGACCGGGGAGCTGTTTTTT
15	TRBV10-2	TRBJ1-2	.	.	CASSPSRTAIYGYTF	TGCGCCAGCTCCCCGTCTCGGACAGCCATCTATGGCTACACCTTC
14	TRBV30	TRBJ1-2	once	TRBD1	CAWRMGQGPLGYTF	TGTGCCTGGAGAATGGGACAGGGCCCCCTTGGCTACACCTTC
13	TRBV2	TRBJ1-5	.	.	CASSWDFNQPQHF	TGTGCCAGCAGTTGGGACTTTAATCAGCCCCAGCATTTT
15	TRBV5-1	TRBJ2-3	.	.	CASSLSSNTPDTQYF	TGCGCCAGCAGCTTGTCTAGCAACACGCCAGATACGCAGTATTTT
13	TRBV7-9	TRBJ1-2	few	.	CASSFEGNYGYTF	TGTGCCAGCAGCTTTGAGGGCAACTATGGCTACACCTTC
14	TRBV5-8	TRBJ2-7	.	.	CASSLGGISYEQYF	TGTGCCAGCAGCTTGGGAGGAATCTCCTACGAGCAGTACTTC
15	TRBV11-2	TRBJ2-7	.	TRBD2	CASSNRLAANYEQYF	TGTGCCAGCAGCAATCGACTAGCGGCCAACTACGAGCAGTACTTC
11	TRBV2	TRBJ2-7	.	.	CASGGAYEQYF	TGTGCCAGCGGAGGAGCCTACGAGCAGTACTTC
15	TRBV14	TRBJ2-1	.	TRBD2	CASSQLGLAGDEQFF	TGTGCCAGCAGCCAATTAGGGCTAGCGGGAGATGAGCAGTTCTTC
18	TRBV14	TRBJ2-2	.	TRBD1	CASSQDRPGQGTTGELFF	TGTGCCAGCAGCCAAGATCGCCCGGGACAGGGGACCACCGGGGAGCTGTTTTTT
16	TRBV9	TRBJ2-1	.	TRBD2	CASSGWTSGRAAEQFF	TGTGCCAGCAGCGGATGGACTAGCGGGAGGGCTGCTGAGCAGTTCTTC
16	TRBV6-1	TRBJ2-7	.	.	CASSEFHGTSSYEQYF	TGTGCCAGCAGTGAATTCCACGGGACATCTTCCTACGAGCAGTACTTC
15	TRBV28	TRBJ2-1	.	TRBD1	CASSRGTDLYNEQFF	TGTGCCAGCAGTCGAGGGACAGATCTATACAATGAGCAGTTCTTC
14	TRBV27	TRBJ2-6	once	.	CASSLQTGANVLTF	TGTGCCAGCAGTTTACAGACTGGGGCCAACGTCCTGACTTTC
14	TRBV6-1	TRBJ2-7	.	TRBD1	CAIHPGTVPYEQYF	TGTGCCATCCACCCCGGGACAGTTCCCTACGAGCAGTACTTC